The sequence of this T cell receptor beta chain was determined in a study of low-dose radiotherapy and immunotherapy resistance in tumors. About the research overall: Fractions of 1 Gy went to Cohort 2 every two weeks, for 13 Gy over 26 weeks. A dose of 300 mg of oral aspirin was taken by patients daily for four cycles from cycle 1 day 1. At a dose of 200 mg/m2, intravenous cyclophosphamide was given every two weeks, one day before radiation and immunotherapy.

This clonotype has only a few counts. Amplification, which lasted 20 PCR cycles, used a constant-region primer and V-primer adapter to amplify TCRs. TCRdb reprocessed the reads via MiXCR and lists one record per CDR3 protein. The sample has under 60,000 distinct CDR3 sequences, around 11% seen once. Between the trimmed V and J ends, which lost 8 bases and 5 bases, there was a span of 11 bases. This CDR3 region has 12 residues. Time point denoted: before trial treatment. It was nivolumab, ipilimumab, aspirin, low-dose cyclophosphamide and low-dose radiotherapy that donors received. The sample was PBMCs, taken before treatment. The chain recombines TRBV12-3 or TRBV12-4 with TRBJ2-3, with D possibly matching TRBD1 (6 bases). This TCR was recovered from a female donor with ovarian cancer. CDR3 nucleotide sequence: TGTGCCAGCTCAGGGGCCGTAGATACGCAGTATTTT. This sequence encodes CASSGAVDTQYF.